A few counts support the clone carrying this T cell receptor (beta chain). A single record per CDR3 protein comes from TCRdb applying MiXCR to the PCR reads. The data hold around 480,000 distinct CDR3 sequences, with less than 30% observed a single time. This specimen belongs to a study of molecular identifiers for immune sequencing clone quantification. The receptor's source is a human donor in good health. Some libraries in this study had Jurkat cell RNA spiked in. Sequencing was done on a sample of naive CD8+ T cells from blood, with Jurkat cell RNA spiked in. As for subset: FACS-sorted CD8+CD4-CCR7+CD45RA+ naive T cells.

CDR3 DNA sequence: TGCAGCGTTCCGGGGGACAGGGGGGATGGCTACACCTTC. Translated: CSVPGDRGDGYTF. V usage is TRBV29-1 and J usage is TRBJ1-2; 11 positions match TRBD1. Germline lookup yields CDR1 SQVTM and CDR2 ANQGSEA. Trimming at V came to 5 bases and at J to 6 bases, leaving 5 bases not matched to a gene. This CDR3 contains 13 residues.